This T cell receptor (beta chain) was captured in a study of cytomegalovirus exposure and HLA in healthy donors. Study details: Early released data comprised tens of millions of unique TCRs from HLA-typed donors. The study, taken as a whole, reports: The Asian-associated ancestry cluster reportedly had fewer N-insertions than the approximately 700-donor mean in a later analysis. Further analysis was carried out later, and it showed several of the most significant clusters appearing linked to common viral pathogens.

Germline loops: CDR1 SGHNT, CDR2 YENEEA. This CDR3 spans 16 amino acids. The ends lost 0 bases at V and 5 bases at J; junction bases unmatched: 6. Primers for the PCR totalled 60 Vbeta and 13 Jbeta. The data were produced by immunoSEQ multiplex PCR, yet TCRdb's version contains in-frame clones alone and is incomplete. The sample comprises approximately 120,000 clones, about 80% of which are singletons, and approximately 7.7% rests with the top ten. This clone was recorded once. Its specificity is unknown. The sample comprised PBMCs. The chain recombines TRBV11-3 with TRBJ2-1; 8 bases agree with TRBD1. This sequence originates from a woman in her forties or fifties in good health and CMV-seropositive. This chain's CDR3 is CASSLDSDRGHNEQFF. The CDR3 DNA reads as TGTGCCAGCAGCTTAGATAGTGACAGGGGCCACAATGAGCAGTTCTTC.